This TCR beta chain was sequenced in a study of shared clonotypes between healthy human individuals. The length of the CDR3 is 15 residues. V was cut by 2 bases and J by 0 bases, with 8 bases left in between. CDR1 and CDR2 from the germline V gene are ENHRY and SYGVKD. A word on this clone: Different DNA sequences within this sample yield the same CDR3.

Assay runs were performed at deep level. The repertoire was sequenced with immunoSEQ multiplex PCR; TCRdb's copy has only in-frame clones and lacks some. Of 2.5 million or so clones in the sample, more than 80% were seen once. The TCR was taken from a man aged 18 to 30 in good health. Sequencing was performed on naive CD4+ T cells sorted from blood. Subset meaning: CD45RA+ positively selected. The V and J genes are TRBV10-3 and TRBJ1-5, with D possibly TRBD1 on 5 matching bases. The DNA for the CDR3 is TGTGCCATCAGTGAGGCCGGGGGTAGCAATCAGCCCCAGCATTTT. It specifies CAISEAGGSNQPQHF.